A single sample gave rise to the 15 T cell receptor beta chains below, sequenced in a study of T cells in localized non-small cell lung cancer (dated by TCRdb to the early 2020s). The library was obtained by the immunoSEQ multiplex PCR assay. This immuneACCESS table, as held by TCRdb, lists in-frame sequences with V and J called but not all clones. Of the missing ones, under half trace to an unresolved V gene in checked studies; the others have no known cause. This sample comprises over 40,000 clones, 88% of them detected only once. The ten biggest clones cover roughly 2.6% of the sample. This specimen was peripheral blood, taken before any cancer treatment. The source is a female donor older than 55 with stage I squamous cell lung carcinoma.

The chain couples TRBV11-3 to TRBJ2-1; possible D gene TRBD2, 6 bases. The CDR3 is 14 residues long. Germline V gene data show CDR1 as SGHNT and CDR2 as YENEEA. Trimming took off 5 bases at V and 5 bases at J, with 13 bases between the two ends. CDR3 protein: CASSPRWGDNEQFF. In DNA, the CDR3 is TGTGCCAGCAGCCCTAGGTGGGGGGACAATGAGCAGTTCTTC.

The chain links TRBV18 to TRBJ2-1, with D uncertain. V shed 3 bases and J shed 6 bases, with 6 bases lying between them. Germline CDR1 is KGHSH and CDR2 is LQKENI. The CDR3 spans 12 residues. CDR3 DNA sequence: TGTGCCAGCTCACCCCCTACCAATGAGCAGTTCTTC. Encoded protein: CASSPPTNEQFF.

The chain recombines TRBV6-6 with TRBJ2-3; TRBD2 agrees at 11 bases. The CDR3 extends over 14 amino acids. Germline lookup yields CDR1 MNHNY and CDR2 SVGAGI (reference sequence). Trimming at V came to 4 bases and at J to 8 bases, leaving 5 bases not matched to a gene. Written as DNA, the CDR3 is TGTGCCAGCAGTTCCCGGACTAGCGGGTCTACGCAGTATTTT. The encoded protein is CASSSRTSGSTQYF.

This clone has a single count. The chain uses TRBV7-3 and TRBJ2-7, with D perhaps TRBD1 (6 bases). V was trimmed by 1 base and J by 3 bases, leaving 13 bases between them. The CDR3 length is 15 residues. CDR1 is SGHTA and CDR2 is FQGTGA in the germline V gene. The DNA of the CDR3 is TGTGCCAGCAGCTTAAACCCAGGGGCGGGCTACGAGCAGTACTTC. It specifies CASSLNPGAGYEQYF.

This sequence joins TRBV19 and TRBJ1-4; TRBD1 might be the D (6 bases). Germline CDR1 reads LNHDA; CDR2 reads SQIVND (reference sequence). The CDR3 has 13 amino acids. The ends were cut back, 9 bases at V and 7 bases at J, with 15 bases in the middle. CDR3 nucleotides: TGTGCCAGCCGCCGACAGGAGACTGAAAAACTGTTTTTT. Translated, it gives CASRRQETEKLFF. Complete variable domain (other parts from reference TRBV19 and TRBJ1-4): DGGITQSPKYLFRKEGQNVTLSCEQNLNHDAMYWYRQDPGQGLRLIYYSQIVNDFQKGDIAEGYSVSREKKESFPLTVTSAQKNPTAFYLCASRRQETEKLFFGSGTQLSVL.

V gene TRBV11-3 combines with J gene TRBJ1-5, with D unclear. Germline assignment: CDR1 SGHNT and CDR2 YENEEA. V was trimmed by 3 bases and J by 0 bases, leaving 9 bases between them. There are 15 residues in the CDR3. CDR3: CASSFKVYSNQPQHF. CDR3 DNA: TGTGCCAGCAGCTTTAAAGTTTATAGCAATCAGCCCCAGCATTTT.

This clone has only a few counts. The chain combines TRBV29-1 with TRBJ1-5; the D is unclear. From germline, CDR1 is SQVTM and CDR2 ANQGSEA. The V end lost 3 bases, the J end lost 4 bases, and 10 bases lay between the germline ends. The CDR3 is made up of 13 amino acids. CDR3 sequence: CSVDGSENQPQHF. Written as DNA, the CDR3 is TGCAGCGTTGATGGCAGCGAGAATCAGCCCCAGCATTTT. Filled out from reference TRBV29-1 and TRBJ1-5, the complete variable domain reads SAVISQKPSRDICQRGTSLTIQCQVDSQVTMMFWYRQQPGQSLTLIATANQGSEATYESGFVIDKFPISRPNLTFSTLTVSNMSPEDSSIYLCSVDGSENQPQHFGDGTRLSIL.

The genes are TRBV7-2 and TRBJ2-7, with 11 bases aligning to TRBD2. Germline CDR1 and CDR2: SGHTA and FQGNSA. J gave up 0 bases and V 6 bases, and 7 bases lay outside the gene matches. The CDR3 spans 16 residues. The CDR3 spells CASSSSGRSISYEQYF. Here the CDR3 DNA reads TGTGCCAGCAGTTCTAGCGGGAGGTCTATCTCCTACGAGCAGTACTTC.

The J gene is TRBJ1-5, the V gene TRBV19, with D hard to call. Trimming took off 1 base at V and 3 bases at J, with 4 bases between the two ends. The CDR3 extends over 13 amino acids. The germline gives CDR1 LNHDA, CDR2 SQIVND (reference sequence). CDR3 in amino acids: CASSIGHNQPQHF. Written as DNA, the CDR3 is TGTGCCAGTAGTATAGGACACAATCAGCCCCAGCATTTT.

The V call is TRBV6-4, the J call TRBJ1-2, with TRBD1 identical over 8 bases. Looked up from germline, CDR1 is MRHNA and CDR2 is SNTAGT. The CDR3 is 13 amino acids. The J segment lost 10 bases and the V segment lost 5 bases, leaving 9 bases of the junction unmatched. The CDR3 DNA reads TGTGCCAGCAGTCGGTCAGGGGGCAGGGACTACACCTTC. It yields the protein CASSRSGGRDYTF.

The rearrangement links TRBV11-2 to TRBJ2-5; 7 bases are a match to TRBD1. The CDR3 spans 17 residues. Germline CDR1 and CDR2: SGHAT and FQNNGV. The J segment lost 1 base and the V segment lost 1 base, leaving 9 bases of the junction unmatched. This CDR3 is CASSLAPPGTAQETQYF. The CDR3 DNA follows: TGTGCCAGCAGCTTAGCCCCACCCGGGACAGCCCAAGAGACCCAGTACTTC.

V is TRBV6-6 and J is TRBJ2-7; 12 bases map to TRBD2. The CDR3 spans 16 residues. Germline trimming cut 11 bases from V and 0 bases from J; bases unmatched to any gene: 11. The germline V gene has CDR1 MNHNY and CDR2 SVGAGI (reference sequence). The CDR3 bases are TGTGCCTCTCTTTCTAGCGGGGGGGGGAGCTCCTACGAGCAGTACTTC. As protein: CASLSSGGGSSYEQYF.

This chain joins TRBV5-1 and TRBJ2-7; the match to TRBD2 covers 8 bases. The trim removed 0 bases at V and 2 bases at J, leaving 4 bases unmatched. There are 15 residues in the CDR3. CDR1 is SGHRS, CDR2 YFSETQ, per germline. The CDR3: CASSLATSGPYEQYF. The CDR3 nucleotides read TGCGCCAGCAGCTTGGCTACTAGCGGTCCCTACGAGCAGTACTTC.

A remark on this clone: Other nucleotide sequences from this sample produce the same CDR3. The chain is built from TRBV5-1 and TRBJ2-5; unclear D gene. Deletions cut 0 bases from V and 1 base from J, with 1 base between. Per the germline V gene, CDR1 is SGHRS and CDR2 is YFSETQ. The CDR3 spans 12 residues. The CDR3 loop is CASSLGQETQYF. The CDR3 nucleotides are TGCGCCAGCAGCTTGGGCCAAGAGACCCAGTACTTC.

The chain links TRBV30 to TRBJ1-5, with D possibly TRBD1 on 5 matching bases. This CDR3 region has 13 residues. Germline values: CDR1 GTSNPN, CDR2 SVGIG (reference sequence). Deletions cut 5 bases from V and 1 base from J, with 9 bases between. The CDR3 region is CAWGGGSNQPQHF. Written as DNA, the CDR3 is TGTGCCTGGGGGGGAGGGAGCAATCAGCCCCAGCATTTT.